The clone carrying this TCR beta chain has ten or more counts. Its antigen is as yet unknown. The source of the sample is a study of shared clonotypes between healthy human individuals. Overall study context: Used for every donor were three CD4 naive, three CD4 memory, two CD8 naive and one CD8 memory plate. Study-wide points: Enrolling few donors narrowed the genetic and exposure-history diversity that was represented.

Donors comprised only Caucasian adults living in Nashville, Tennessee. The assay was carried out at the deep level. Some clones are missing from TCRdb's copy, which holds only in-frame ones; the method was immunoSEQ multiplex PCR. The table lists some 980,000 clones, roughly 72% of them singletons, with about 1.5% in the top ten. Trimming at V came to 4 bases and at J to 5 bases, leaving 3 bases not matched to a gene. CDR1 is LGHNA and CDR2 is YSLEER in the germline V gene. This CDR3 contains 13 residues. The chain combines TRBV4-3 with TRBJ2-7; TRBD1 aligns across 9 bases. Input material: memory CD4+ T cells sorted from blood. The sample's subset: CD45RA-negative fraction. This TCR derives from a man aged 18 to 29 in good health. The CDR3 bases are TGCGCCAGCAGCCGACGACAGGGGGACGAGCAGTACTTC. It encodes CASSRRQGDEQYF.